One sample yielded the 19 T cell receptor beta chains listed below, sequenced in a study of response to subunit inactivated influenza vaccine. One entry per CDR3 protein results from TCRdb running MiXCR on the RT-PCR reads. Altogether some 180,000 distinct CDR3 sequences are present, about 10% being singletons, with the ten largest covering 9.5% to 13%. Sequenced material: non-naive T cells sorted from PBMCs, taken on the day of vaccination. The source of these receptors is a middle-aged man who received an inactivated influenza vaccine.

This clonotype was seen more than once but under ten times. V gene TRBV5-1 combines with J gene TRBJ2-2; TRBD1 matches at 9 bases. The V gene's germline CDR1 is SGHRS and CDR2 YFSETQ. V was clipped by 2 bases and J by 7 bases; unmatched bases: 9. This CDR3 has 16 amino acids. CDR3 sequence reads: CASSFNRGQEDGELFF. The CDR3 DNA follows: TGCGCCAGCAGCTTTAACAGGGGGCAGGAGGACGGGGAGCTGTTTTTT.

Many counts were recorded for this clonotype. The rearrangement links TRBV12-3 or TRBV12-4 to TRBJ2-2; the D gene could be TRBD1 or TRBD2 (5 bases each). This CDR3 comprises 14 residues. The V end was cut by 6 bases, the J end by 6 bases, with 14 bases between. As DNA, the CDR3 is TGTGCCAGCAGCCCGGGACGGAAGGCCGGGGAGCTGTTTTTT. As protein: CASSPGRKAGELFF.

The V and J genes are TRBV5-1 and TRBJ1-1; D is ambiguous. V lost 0 bases and J lost 0, with 9 bases in between. CDR1 and CDR2 (germline): SGHRS, YFSETQ. The CDR3 consists of 15 residues. The CDR3 DNA reads TGCGCCAGCAGCTTGGCCGGGAAAGTGAACACTGAAGCTTTCTTT. Translation gives CASSLAGKVNTEAFF.

This clonotype was observed at least ten times. The chain uses TRBV4-2 and TRBJ2-5; D may be TRBD1 or TRBD2 (7 bases each). Germline loops: CDR1 LGHNA, CDR2 YNFKEQ. V lost 4 bases and J 4 bases, leaving 10 bases between the germline ends. The CDR3 contains 13 residues. DNA of the CDR3: TGTGCCAGCAGCCCAGGGGGGGGAGAGACCCAGTACTTC. Translated, it gives CASSPGGGETQYF.

This clonotype came up many times. This chain links TRBV28 with TRBJ1-1, with TRBD1 as a possible D gene (5 bases). The CDR3 is 13 residues long. Trimming pared 2 bases from V and 8 bases from J, leaving 12 bases between. CDR1 MDHEN and CDR2 SYDVKM come from the germline V gene. DNA of the CDR3: TGTGCCAGCAGTTTAATGGGGGTCAGGGAAGCTTTCTTT. Translation: CASSLMGVREAFF.

At least ten counts were recorded for this clonotype. The rearrangement uses TRBV12-3 or TRBV12-4 and TRBJ2-3; D gene uncertain. The V and J ends lost 7 bases and 3 bases respectively, with 11 bases between them. The length of the CDR3 is 13 residues. This chain's CDR3 is CASTPSSTDTQYF. The CDR3 region has the DNA TGTGCCAGCACCCCCAGTAGTACAGATACGCAGTATTTT.

A few counts support this clonotype. The V and J genes are TRBV7-2 and TRBJ2-2; D remains ambiguous. CDR1 is SGHTA and CDR2 is FQGNSA in the germline V gene. The CDR3 totals 13 residues. Between the trimmed V and J ends, which lost 2 bases and 7 bases, there was a span of 8 bases. The CDR3 sequence: CASSLSTRGELFF. CDR3 nucleotide sequence: TGTGCCAGCAGCTTATCGACACGCGGGGAGCTGTTTTTT.

This clonotype was observed at least ten times. The chain employs TRBV3-1 and TRBJ2-1; perhaps TRBD2 as D (6 bases). The CDR3 covers 13 residues. The germline CDR1 and CDR2 sequences are LGHDT and YNNKEL (reference sequence). The V end lost 0 bases, the J end lost 7 bases, and 7 bases lay between the germline ends. The CDR3 is CASSQEGRNEQFF. The CDR3 DNA reads TGTGCCAGCAGCCAAGAGGGGAGGAATGAGCAGTTCTTC.

This clonotype was seen more than once but under ten times. V is TRBV4-3 and J is TRBJ1-3; D not resolved. The CDR3 is made up of 16 amino acids. Trimming took off 0 bases at V and 0 bases at J, with 9 bases between the two ends. Germline CDR1 reads LGHNA; CDR2 reads YSLEER. This CDR3 reads CASSQEVTFSGNTIYF. The CDR3 DNA is TGCGCCAGCAGCCAAGAGGTGACGTTCTCTGGAAACACCATATATTTT.

V usage is TRBV5-5 and J usage is TRBJ1-2; a weak D match, TRBD1 (5 bases). V gave up 5 bases and J gave up 5 bases, with 10 bases separating them. The CDR3 extends over 12 amino acids. The germline CDR1 and CDR2 sequences are SGHKS and YYEKEE (reference sequence). The CDR3 spells CASRSGNYGYTF. CDR3 coding DNA: TGTGCCAGCAGGTCAGGGAATTATGGCTACACCTTC.

This clonotype has just a few counts. The V call is TRBV20-1, the J call TRBJ2-7; 7 positions agree with TRBD1. CDR3 size: 11 residues. The V gene end was trimmed by 7 bases and the J gene end by 5 bases; junction bases not matched to a gene: 5. The germline V gene encodes CDR1 DFQATT and CDR2 SNEGSKA (reference sequence). In nucleotides, the CDR3 is TGCAGTGTTCAACAGGGGAACGAGCAGTACTTC. Its translation is CSVQQGNEQYF.

This clonotype was seen ten or more times. V and J are TRBV12-3 or TRBV12-4 and TRBJ2-1, with D possibly matching TRBD1 (6 bases). Trimming left V 3 bases short and J 6 bases short, with 9 bases between. The CDR3 loop spans 13 amino acids. This chain's CDR3 is CASSFGGPNEQFF. In nucleotides, the CDR3 is TGTGCCAGCAGTTTTGGGGGCCCCAATGAGCAGTTCTTC.

This clonotype came up a few times. The CDR3 region has the DNA TGTGCCAGCAGCCCTTTTAGAGGGGGCGAAGATCAGCCCCAGCATTTT. It is translated as CASSPFRGGEDQPQHF. The chain has TRBV5-6 and TRBJ1-5, with 7 bases fitting TRBD1. With 4 bases clipped from V and 5 bases from J, the junction kept 12 bases outside the gene matches. The CDR3 runs 16 residues. Germline V gene sequence: CDR1 SGHDT, CDR2 YYEEEE.

The rearrangement uses TRBV28 and TRBJ1-5, with TRBD1 as a possible D gene (5 bases). Germline V gives CDR1 MDHEN, CDR2 SYDVKM. This CDR3 region has 13 residues. Trimming removed 6 bases at V and 4 bases at J, with 10 bases between. The CDR3 loop reads CASREQENQPQHF. Written as DNA, the CDR3 is TGTGCCAGCAGGGAACAGGAAAATCAGCCCCAGCATTTT.

The chain is built from TRBV30 and TRBJ1-6, with D tentatively TRBD1 (5 bases). This CDR3 has 13 residues. Germline V lookup: CDR1 GTSNPN, CDR2 SVGIG (reference sequence). V was shortened by 4 bases and J by 9 bases, with 13 bases between the two germline ends. The CDR3 DNA reads TGTGCCTGGAATGCAGGGTTAATTTCACCCCTCCACTTT. Translating it yields CAWNAGLISPLHF.

V gene TRBV15 combines with J gene TRBJ1-2; D is unresolved. CDR3 size: 15 residues. Deletions cut 1 base from V and 1 base from J, with 10 bases between. CDR1 LNHNV and CDR2 YYDKDF come from the germline V gene (reference sequence). This CDR3 is CATSRGHVSNYGYTF. Here the CDR3 DNA reads TGTGCCACCAGCAGAGGCCATGTCAGTAACTATGGCTACACCTTC. The full variable domain, in which reference TRBV15 and TRBJ1-2 provide the parts outside the CDR3, is DAMVIQNPRYQVTQFGKPVTLSCSQTLNHNVMYWYQQKSSQAPKLLFHYYDKDFNNEADTPDNFQSRRPNTSFCFLDIRSPGLGDTAMYLCATSRGHVSNYGYTFGSGTRLTVV.

This clonotype was detected many times. This chain joins TRBV6-1 and TRBJ1-5, with D unresolved. Germline assignment: CDR1 MNHNS and CDR2 SASEGT. V lost 2 bases to trimming and J lost 1 base, with 9 bases between them. The CDR3 consists of 15 residues. Here the CDR3 DNA reads TGTGCCAGCAGTGAATATCTAGGCAGCAATCAGCCCCAGCATTTT. This encodes CASSEYLGSNQPQHF.

In this sample, this clonotype turned up many times. J is TRBJ2-3 and V is TRBV7-9; D uncertain. Trimming took 4 bases from V and 2 from J, leaving 10 bases between them. The germline V gene encodes CDR1 SEHNR and CDR2 FQNEAQ (reference sequence). The CDR3 length is 14 residues. CDR3 bases: TGTGCCAGCAGCTCACAGATGACCACAGATACGCAGTATTTT. Its protein is CASSSQMTTDTQYF.

The chain recombines TRBV19 with TRBJ1-1; no clear D gene. Looked up from germline, CDR1 is LNHDA and CDR2 is SQIVND (reference sequence). The CDR3 sequence is 15 residues long. V dropped 6 bases and J dropped 1 base, with 15 bases sitting between them. The CDR3, as DNA: TGTGCCAGTAGCGGGGAACTTCCCTGGAACACTGAAGCTTTCTTT. It specifies CASSGELPWNTEAFF.